These 24 T cell receptor beta chains were all obtained from the same sample, sequenced in a study of blood T cell repertoires in COVID-19 (dated by TCRdb to 2020 to 2022). Receptor amplification or capture employed the immunoSEQ multiplex PCR assay. TCRdb holds this immuneACCESS table with in-frame rearrangements only. Some clones are missing; in checked studies, unresolved V genes explain under half, and the rest has no known cause. The sample table contains a few hundred thousand clones; only one count was recorded for 65% to 90% of them. The biggest ten clones account for just over 7% of the sample. The sequencing input was peripheral blood. These receptors were collected from a human donor in a cohort sampled during active COVID-19.

The rearrangement joins TRBV20-1 to TRBJ2-3; D is perhaps TRBD1 (5 bases). The CDR3 sequence is 15 residues long. The germline V gene encodes CDR1 DFQATT and CDR2 SNEGSKA (reference sequence). The V end lost 3 bases, the J end lost 0 bases, and 13 bases lay between the germline ends. The CDR3 here is CSASRTLTSTDTQYF. CDR3 coding DNA: TGCAGTGCTAGTAGGACATTAACTAGCACAGATACGCAGTATTTT.

About this clone itself: Other nucleotide sequences in the sample specify the same CDR3. The V and J genes are TRBV19 and TRBJ2-3; D is uncertain. The germline V gene has CDR1 LNHDA and CDR2 SQIVND (reference sequence). The CDR3 is 12 residues long. The germline V and J ends were trimmed by 1 base and 4 bases, with 3 bases remaining between them. The CDR3 region is CASSIASDTQYF. The CDR3 nucleotides read TGTGCCAGTAGTATAGCATCAGATACGCAGTATTTT.

The gene calls are TRBV9 and TRBJ2-1; possible D gene TRBD2, 7 bases. The germline gives CDR1 SGDLS, CDR2 YYNGEE. CDR3 length: 13 amino acids. Trimming removed 3 bases at V and 7 bases at J, with 11 bases between. The CDR3 is CASSAGGQNEQFF. Here the CDR3 DNA reads TGTGCCAGCAGCGCCGGGGGGCAAAATGAGCAGTTCTTC.

V and J are TRBV6-6 and TRBJ2-7, with D tentatively TRBD1 (6 bases). The CDR3 is 15 residues long. The V end was cut by 2 bases, the J end by 3 bases, with 14 bases between. The germline gives CDR1 MNHNY, CDR2 SVGAGI (reference sequence). This CDR3 is CASSYKDRFYYEQYF. The CDR3 DNA sequence: TGTGCCAGCAGTTACAAGGACAGATTTTACTACGAGCAGTACTTC.

In DNA, the CDR3 is TGTGCCAGCAGCTTGGGCAGGGGGATGAACACTGAAGCTTTCTTT. Translation gives CASSLGRGMNTEAFF. V usage is TRBV7-3 and J usage is TRBJ1-1, with 7 positions matching TRBD1. This CDR3 comprises 15 residues. Germline V CDR1 and CDR2: SGHTA, FQGTGA. Trimming at V came to 3 bases and at J to 0 bases, leaving 4 bases not matched to a gene.

The rearrangement uses TRBV19 and TRBJ2-2; D uncertain. The V end was cut by 5 bases, the J end by 10 bases, with 14 bases between. The CDR3 has 13 residues. The germline CDR1 and CDR2 sequences are LNHDA and SQIVND (reference sequence). CDR3 DNA sequence: TGTGCCAGTAGTGAAGCTAATTTCGAGGAGCTGTTTTTT. It encodes CASSEANFEELFF.

This chain connects TRBV4-1 to TRBJ2-3, with TRBD2 matching over 8 bases. This CDR3 is 19 amino acids long. In germline, CDR1 is MGHRA, CDR2 YSYEKL. Germline trimming cut 3 bases from V and 1 base from J; bases unmatched to any gene: 15. CDR3 sequence: CASSHLPAGVLRGTDTQYF. The CDR3, as DNA: TGCGCCAGCAGCCACCTACCAGCGGGGGTGCTTCGGGGCACAGATACGCAGTATTTT.

This clone was picked up a small number of times. V gene TRBV5-1 combines with J gene TRBJ2-2, with 13 bases aligning to TRBD2. J gave up 3 bases and V 2 bases, and 4 bases lay outside the gene matches. CDR3 size: 17 residues. Germline V gene lookup returns CDR1 SGHRS and CDR2 YFSETQ. This chain's CDR3 is CASSLLAGGPDTGELFF. CDR3 sequence (DNA): TGCGCCAGCAGCTTACTAGCGGGGGGGCCAGACACCGGGGAGCTGTTTTTT.

The chain links TRBV30 to TRBJ1-2; D gene unclear. V was shortened by 2 bases and J by 4 bases, with 11 bases between the two germline ends. This CDR3 comprises 13 residues. Germline V lookup: CDR1 GTSNPN, CDR2 SVGIG (reference sequence). The CDR3 loop reads CAWSSQAGYGYTF. The CDR3 nucleotides are TGTGCCTGGAGTTCCCAGGCCGGCTATGGCTACACCTTC. The entire variable domain, with the rest obtained from reference TRBV30 and TRBJ1-2, is as follows: SQTIHQWPATLVQPVGSPLSLECTVEGTSNPNLYWYRQAAGRGLQLLFYSVGIGQISSEVPQNLSASRPQDRQFILSSKKLLLSDSGFYLCAWSSQAGYGYTFGSGTRLTVV.

The rearrangement links TRBV24-1 to TRBJ2-3, with 12 bases that match TRBD2. CDR1 KGHDR and CDR2 SFDVKD come from the germline V gene. The CDR3 sequence is 19 residues long. Trimming took 0 bases from V and 2 from J; bases not matched to a gene: 8. DNA of the CDR3: TGTGCCACCAGTGATTTGCTACTAGCGGGGGGTTCCCCCACAGATACGCAGTATTTT. This gives the protein CATSDLLLAGGSPTDTQYF.

This clone was seen a handful of times. The genes are TRBV4-2 and TRBJ2-7, with 10 bases matching TRBD1. CDR1 LGHNA and CDR2 YNFKEQ come from the germline V gene. The CDR3 runs to 15 residues. V lost 3 bases to trimming and J lost 6 bases; unmatched junction nucleotides: 8. The CDR3: CASSQFRDRGIEQYF. The CDR3 DNA reads as TGTGCCAGCAGCCAGTTCCGGGACAGGGGTATCGAGCAGTACTTC.

This clone has only a few counts. The genes are TRBV7-2 and TRBJ2-1; 10 bases fit TRBD1. This CDR3 has 14 amino acids. Trimming at V came to 5 bases and at J to 8 bases, leaving 6 bases not matched to a gene. Germline V CDR1 and CDR2: SGHTA, FQGNSA. CDR3: CASSRDRGGHEQFF. CDR3 nucleotides: TGTGCCAGCAGCCGGGACAGGGGTGGCCATGAGCAGTTCTTC.

The rearrangement links TRBV27 to TRBJ2-3; D unresolved. The CDR3 covers 14 residues. V was trimmed by 2 bases and J by 0 bases, leaving 6 bases between them. Germline CDR1 and CDR2: MNHEY and SMNVEV (reference sequence). CDR3 sequence: CASSLSVSTDTQYF. The DNA of the CDR3 is TGTGCCAGCAGTTTAAGCGTAAGCACAGATACGCAGTATTTT.

The chain couples TRBV14 to TRBJ2-2; the D gene is possibly TRBD1 (5 bases). CDR1 SGHDN and CDR2 FVKESK come from the germline V gene. The CDR3 length is 15 residues. Trimming pared 4 bases from V and 4 bases from J, leaving 13 bases between. The CDR3 protein is CASSRQGGPTGELFF. The CDR3 DNA is TGTGCCAGCAGCCGCCAGGGTGGGCCCACCGGGGAGCTGTTTTTT.

The chain carries TRBV5-1 and TRBJ2-2; D is ambiguous. The CDR3 is 15 amino acids. V dropped 0 bases and J dropped 5 bases, with 11 bases sitting between them. Germline V gene sequence: CDR1 SGHRS, CDR2 YFSETQ. CDR3 residues: CASSLGASDTGELFF. The CDR3 bases are TGCGCCAGCAGCTTGGGTGCTAGTGATACCGGGGAGCTGTTTTTT.

The chain is built from TRBV29-1 and TRBJ2-2, with TRBD1 identical over 8 bases. CDR1 is SQVTM and CDR2 is ANQGSEA in the germline V gene. Trimming at V came to 4 bases and at J to 5 bases, leaving 6 bases not matched to a gene. CDR3 length: 14 residues. The CDR3 reads CSVGGQVLTGELFF. The CDR3 DNA reads as TGCAGCGTTGGGGGACAGGTCTTAACCGGGGAGCTGTTTTTT.

This chain links TRBV20-1 with TRBJ2-7; D perhaps matches TRBD1 (5 bases). The V gene's germline CDR1 is DFQATT and CDR2 SNEGSKA (reference sequence). This CDR3 contains 11 residues. V lost 3 bases and J 6 bases, leaving 9 bases between the germline ends. CDR3 amino acids: CSASIGAEQYF. The CDR3 nucleotides are TGCAGTGCTAGTATAGGGGCCGAGCAGTACTTC.

This chain uses TRBV5-1 with TRBJ2-3, with a weak D call TRBD1 (6 bases). The V gene lost 0 bases and the J gene lost 4 bases, with 9 bases spanning the gap. This CDR3 comprises 14 residues. Germline CDR1 reads SGHRS; CDR2 reads YFSETQ. This CDR3 is CASSLGGPSDTQYF. CDR3 in DNA: TGCGCCAGCAGCTTGGGGGGGCCGTCAGATACGCAGTATTTT. The complete variable domain, with remaining parts taken from reference TRBV5-1 and TRBJ2-3, reads KAGVTQTPRYLIKTRGQQVTLSCSPISGHRSVSWYQQTPGQGLQFLFEYFSETQRNKGNFPGRFSGRQFSNSRSEMNVSTLELGDSALYLCASSLGGPSDTQYFGPGTRLTVL.

This clone was detected only a few times. J is TRBJ2-7 and V is TRBV5-6; 9 bases match TRBD1. CDR1 SGHDT and CDR2 YYEEEE come from the germline V gene. The CDR3 consists of 15 residues. The V gene end was trimmed by 1 base and the J gene end by 1 base; junction bases not matched to a gene: 3. The CDR3 reads CASSLRGQGSYEQYF. The DNA of the CDR3 is TGTGCCAGCAGCTTGAGGGGACAGGGATCCTACGAGCAGTACTTC.

The J gene is TRBJ1-2, the V gene TRBV5-4; 9 bases match TRBD1. The V segment lost 7 bases and the J segment 3 bases; nucleotides outside the gene matches: 10. CDR1 and CDR2 (germline): SGHNT, YYREEE (reference sequence). The CDR3 consists of 15 residues. CDR3 bases: TGTGCCAGCGCCAACCCGGGACAGGGTGACTATGGCTACACCTTC. Protein product: CASANPGQGDYGYTF.

Points on this clone: The sample has other DNA sequences that encode this CDR3 too. The chain recombines TRBV19 with TRBJ2-7, with 13 bases fitting TRBD2. Germline V gene data show CDR1 as LNHDA and CDR2 as SQIVND (reference sequence). The CDR3 runs to 15 residues. V lost 5 bases to trimming and J lost 2 bases; unmatched junction nucleotides: 3. The CDR3 here is CASSRTSGGAYEQYF. The CDR3 region has the DNA TGTGCCAGTAGTCGAACTAGCGGGGGGGCCTACGAGCAGTACTTC.

The gene calls are TRBV30 and TRBJ2-7, with 7 bases matching TRBD2. With V trimmed by 2 bases and J by 5 bases, 9 bases remained unmatched. In germline, CDR1 is GTSNPN, CDR2 SVGIG (reference sequence). The CDR3 loop spans 14 amino acids. The CDR3 spells CAWSLGSGEDEQYF. The DNA for the CDR3 is TGTGCCTGGAGTCTAGGAAGCGGGGAGGACGAGCAGTACTTC.

J is TRBJ1-5 and V is TRBV10-2, with 8 nucleotides matching TRBD1. Looked up from germline, CDR1 is WSHSY and CDR2 is SAAADI. V lost 6 bases, J lost 5 bases, and 9 bases stayed unmatched. The CDR3 totals 15 residues. CDR3 residues: CASSEGRGQYQPQHF. In DNA, the CDR3 is TGCGCCAGCAGCGAGGGCAGGGGGCAATATCAGCCCCAGCATTTT.

V gene TRBV24-1 combines with J gene TRBJ2-3, with 9 bases matching TRBD2. The ends lost 3 bases at V and 3 bases at J; junction bases unmatched: 0. Looked up from germline, CDR1 is KGHDR and CDR2 is SFDVKD. The CDR3 length is 14 residues. CDR3 nucleotides: TGTGCCACCAGTGATAGCGGGAGGACAGATACGCAGTATTTT. Residues: CATSDSGRTDTQYF.